The clone carrying this T cell receptor (beta chain) was seen repeatedly, ten times or more. Documented time point: persistent/refractory GD, antithyroid drugs over 5 years with positive TRAb. PBMCs were the source of the RNA used for TCR sequencing. The sample belongs to a study of regulatory T cells in long-lasting Graves disease. Through Arm-PCR of CDR3 regions and iRepertoire HTBI primers, TCR beta libraries were built. TCRdb reprocessed the multiplex PCR reads with MiXCR, giving one entry per CDR3 protein. The table records 250,000 to 300,000 distinct CDR3 sequences, 20% to 25% of them present only once. The TCR comes from a female donor with Graves disease. The sample consisted of peripheral blood mononuclear cells (PBMCs), taken when the disease was refractory, from a patient treated with antithyroid drugs.

The CDR3 loop reads CASSGPGTDSYEQYF. Written as DNA, the CDR3 is TGTGCCAGCAGTGGACCAGGGACAGATTCCTACGAGCAGTACTTC. The chain couples TRBV28 to TRBJ2-7; 7 positions agree with TRBD1. The length of the CDR3 is 15 residues. Germline V gene lookup returns CDR1 MDHEN and CDR2 SYDVKM. The V gene end was trimmed by 5 bases and the J gene end by 1 base; junction bases not matched to a gene: 8. Drawing the rest from reference TRBV28 and TRBJ2-7, the complete variable domain is DVKVTQSSRYLVKRTGEKVFLECVQDMDHENMFWYRQDPGLGLRLIYFSYDVKMKEKGDIPEGYSVSREKKERFSLILESASTNQTSMYLCASSGPGTDSYEQYFGPGTRLTVT.